This T cell receptor beta chain is drawn from a study of T-cell reconstitution after alpha-beta-depleted transplantation in children. Study-wide findings and caveats: Once a year had passed after transplant, T-cell counts and diversity came mostly from newly produced T cells. Where some patients showed high TCRbeta diversity at day 60, it came from recipient T cells and thymic progenitors that had survived.

Trimming took off 3 bases at V and 1 base at J, with 6 bases between the two ends. Per the germline V gene, CDR1 is SGHTA and CDR2 is FQGTGA. This CDR3 has 14 amino acids. TCRbeta library preparation incorporated unique molecular identifiers. TCRdb ran MiXCR on the PCR reads and lists one entry per CDR3 protein. The table has 450,000 to 550,000 distinct CDR3 sequences, more than 9.5% seen once. This clonotype occurred many times. Its antigen is as yet unknown. This specimen consisted of PBMCs, mostly from graft donor cells, obtained 180 days after TCRalphabeta/CD19-depleted stem cell transplant. The sequence came from a female patient between 2 and 15 years old who had a stem cell transplant for aplastic anemia, so the T cells may come from the graft donor. The chain employs TRBV7-3 and TRBJ2-2; possibly TRBD2 for D (5 bases). CDR3 sequence (DNA): TGTGCCAGCAGCTTGAGCGGGAACACCGGGGAGCTGTTTTTT. Amino acids: CASSLSGNTGELFF.